This T cell receptor beta chain was sequenced in a study of vaccination and CD4 T cells after COVID-19 (dated by TCRdb to between 2020 and 2023). Looking at the study overall: Every convalescent patient had a positive nasal swab PCR test for SARS-CoV-2, with mild disease in roughly nine patients and severe disease in one. Two doses of either the Pfizer-BioNTech BNT162b2 vaccine (n=8) or the Moderna mRNA-1273 vaccine (n=2) were administered to participants. Culture stimuli were overlapping spike peptide pools from SARS-CoV-2 and from the common cold coronaviruses HCoV-NL63, HCoV-OC43 and HCoV-229E. Six males and four females were included in the convalescent cohort, with two Hispanic individuals, seven Caucasians, two Asians and one multiracial person represented. As controls, cultures received a CEFX viral epitope pool (the positive control), an HIV-1 Nef peptide pool (the negative control), or no peptide at all. In around nine COVID-19 convalescent patients and several infection-naive healthy vaccine recipients, the spike-specific CD4+ TCR repertoire before mRNA vaccination was compared with the repertoire after mRNA vaccination. Post-vaccine blood samples were collected a median of approximately eleven weeks after the second vaccine dose, ranging from about 12 to 241 days. Post-COVID blood samples from convalescent patients were collected a median of roughly 100 days after diagnosis, with a range of roughly 35 to 180 days. What the work shows at the level of the full study, not this receptor alone: In convalescent patients, nearly all vaccine-specific clones (304 of 307) were found to be mono-reactive for SARS-CoV-2 spike rather than cross-reactive with common cold coronaviruses. The median count of SARS-CoV-2-reactive clonotypes went up from approximately 22 after infection to a few dozen after vaccination, although the change was not significant. In convalescent patients, a median roughly 87% of post-vaccine SARS-CoV-2-reactive clones were detected only after vaccination, and vaccine-specific priming was suggested by this finding. Relatively few convalescent patients were included in the study, and early timepoints after natural infection were not analyzed.

The method behind the library was PCR. DNA from cultured CD4+ T cells underwent TCR sequencing with the Oncomine TCR Beta short-read assay at the Johns Hopkins FTIC core. Genomic DNA was extracted from the cultured CD4+ T cells with the QIAamp micro DNA kit. The Oncomine TCR Beta libraries from cultured CD4+ T cells were pooled using unique dual indexes and then sequenced on an Illumina iSeq 100. The study's processing was this. Non-productive sequences were removed, and CDR3s not starting with C, not ending with F or W, or shorter than 7 amino acids were discarded. Antigen-specific clonotypes were identified with the MANAFEST web application by comparing peptide-stimulated wells with reference and other culture wells. An FDR below 0.05, an odds ratio above 5, and a productive frequency above 0.1% in at least two of three replicate wells were required for clones to be considered positive. Clonotypes that were significantly expanded in both SARS-CoV-2 spike wells and at least one common cold coronavirus spike condition were defined as cross-reactive. Levenshtein distances (stringdist) and unrooted phylogenetic trees (ape) in R version 3.6.1 were used to assess CDR3 homology. Clones were called with MiXCR by TCRdb after fastp trimmed the public reads at Q25, and only in-frame beta chains were retained. Duplicate CDR3 protein sequences are folded into a single record with the most common DNA and genes. TCRdb's processing, not the authors', yielded these V and J calls. The sample table records 9,000 to 10,000 distinct CDR3 sequences; around 45% of these occur just once. The ten largest clonotypes hold more than 9% of the sample.

This specimen's treatment or condition label, interpreted: roughly ten-day PBMC culture with coronavirus spike peptide pools or control peptides (ViraFEST assay). To expand antigen-specific T cells with peptide pools and then pick out the expanded clonotypes through TCR sequencing, the study relied on the ViraFEST assay. The convalescent patients' positive SARS-CoV-2 PCR tests were from March to December 2020, which was before the Alpha, Beta and Delta variants emerged in the United States. PBMCs were cultured at around 2.2 million per well in IMDM supplemented with about 5% human AB serum and approximately 10 IU/ml IL-2, with about 10 ug/ml peptide pools added. Half of the culture medium was replaced with fresh IL-2-containing medium on days 3 and 7. After roughly nine days of culture, CD4+ T cells were isolated by negative selection using the EasySep CD4+ T cell isolation kit. Ficoll-Paque Plus gradient centrifugation was used to isolate PBMCs from whole blood, and the isolated PBMCs were then either used fresh or cryopreserved at -140C. Culture conditions were generally each tested in triplicate wells.

On this clonotype itself: Its antigen target is currently unknown. No much larger clone exists at a distance of one base, and base qualities are not known.

The CDR1 and CDR2 encoded by the germline V gene (reference sequence) are DFQATT and SNEGSKA. The V end loses 1 base and the J end loses 4 bases, and a stretch of 16 bases separates them. The CDR3 sequence holds 15 residues, the cysteine and phenylalanine included. The DNA shown is the 45-base CDR3, in frame from base 1. The chain couples TRBV20-1 to TRBJ1-2; TRBD1 is a weak D gene call, 5 bases matching. The clonotype originates from a human donor who had recovered from COVID-19. The sample taken for sequencing was CD4+ T cells from blood, cultured in vitro. The CDR3 reads CSARATGRGSYGYTF. The bases read TGCAGTGCTAGAGCTACAGGCCGGGGGTCCTATGGCTACACCTTC.